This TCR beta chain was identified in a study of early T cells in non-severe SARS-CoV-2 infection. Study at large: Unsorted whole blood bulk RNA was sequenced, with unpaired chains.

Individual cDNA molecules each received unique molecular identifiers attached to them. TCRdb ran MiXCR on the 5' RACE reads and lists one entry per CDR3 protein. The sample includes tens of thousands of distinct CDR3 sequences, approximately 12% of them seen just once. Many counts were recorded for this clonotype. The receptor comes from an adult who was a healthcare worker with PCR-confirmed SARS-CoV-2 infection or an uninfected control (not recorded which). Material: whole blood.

The chain's CDR3 is CASSMGQLNSPLHF. The CDR3 DNA sequence: TGTGCCAGCAGTATGGGGCAGCTTAATTCACCCCTCCACTTT. J is TRBJ1-6 and V is TRBV7-9; TRBD1 is a possible D gene (5 bases). V gave up 6 bases and J gave up 6 bases, with 12 bases separating them. The CDR3 length is 14 residues. The germline V gene encodes CDR1 SEHNR and CDR2 FQNEAQ (reference sequence). The whole variable domain, filled in from reference TRBV7-9 and TRBJ1-6, reads DTGVSQNPRHKITKRGQNVTFRCDPISEHNRLYWYRQTLGQGPEFLTYFQNEAQLEKSRLLSDRFSAERPKGSFSTLEIQRTEQGDSAMYLCASSMGQLNSPLHFGNGTRLTVT.